The subject of this entry is one T cell receptor (beta chain). The target antigen is unknown. V gave up 4 bases and J gave up 7 bases, with 5 bases separating them. The CDR3 loop spans 11 amino acids. In germline, CDR1 is MDHEN, CDR2 SYDVKM. The data stem from a study of cytomegalovirus exposure and HLA in healthy donors. The study, taken as a whole, reports: Several of the most significant clusters were apparently associated with common viral pathogens in a later analysis. Through in vitro validation, three CMV-associated chains were shown to be specific for CMV antigens. The authors listed some 160 TCR beta chains as cytomegalovirus-associated. Analysis performed later found roughly 17,000 TCR beta sequences associated with HLA alleles at 0.05 false discovery rate.

The PCR made use of 60 Vbeta and 13 Jbeta primers. Produced via immunoSEQ multiplex PCR; TCRdb's table is partial and in-frame only. Of some 190,000 clones listed, roughly 80% are singletons. The clonotype comes from a man aged 40-49 years in good health and CMV-seronegative. Specimen: PBMCs. The rearrangement joins TRBV28 to TRBJ2-1; no reliable D call. The CDR3 DNA reads TGTGCCAGCAGTTCCCGTAATGAGCAGTTCTTC. Translated: CASSSRNEQFF.